The clone carrying this T cell receptor beta chain was detected a few times. Its target is not known. This record belongs to a study of regulatory T cells in long-lasting Graves disease. Study-level information: Persistent cases took antithyroid drugs over 5 years and stayed TSH receptor antibody positive.

Study-level findings and limits: Fewer public clonotypes were shared by new patients (roughly 970) than by persistent patients (roughly 2,600). Persistent Graves' patients showed less TCR diversity than newly diagnosed patients showed.

CDR3 regions were amplified by Arm-PCR using iRepertoire HTBI primers to build TCR beta libraries. TCRdb itself ran the multiplex PCR reads through MiXCR, one entry per CDR3 protein. This repertoire shows more than 650,000 distinct CDR3 sequences, about 30% found once; its top ten account for roughly 40%. Time point of the sample: persistent/refractory GD, antithyroid drugs over 5 years with positive TRAb. RNA extracted from PBMCs served as the sequencing template. An endocrinology department in Xi'an, China, supplied the patients. The receptor comes from a female donor with Graves disease. Specimen: peripheral blood mononuclear cells (PBMCs), collected when the disease was refractory, from a patient treated with antithyroid drugs.

This CDR3 is CASSLATGNEQYF. CDR3 coding DNA: TGTGCCAGCAGCTTAGCGACGGGGAACGAGCAGTACTTC. The rearrangement links TRBV7-9 to TRBJ2-7; weak D call: TRBD2 (5 bases). V was shortened by 0 bases and J by 5 bases, with 8 bases between the two germline ends. The CDR3 runs 13 residues. Germline V gene sequence: CDR1 SEHNR, CDR2 FQNEAQ (reference sequence).